The clone carrying this T cell receptor (beta chain) turned up a few times. Its specificity is not known. Trimming removed 3 bases from V and 3 bases from J; junction bases left unmatched: 5. The CDR3 runs to 16 residues. Germline V lookup: CDR1 SGHRS, CDR2 YFSETQ. These data originate in a study of identical twins. General study findings and limits: Invariant cells of the MAIT and iNKT types might have partly distorted the zero-insertion analyses.

TCRdb ran MiXCR on the 5' RACE reads and lists one entry per CDR3 protein. The data hold around 1.7 million distinct CDR3 sequences, with about 32% observed a single time. The sequence came from a newborn girl in good health. The chain couples TRBV5-1 to TRBJ1-4, with 10 bases aligning to TRBD1. Input material: cord blood. CDR3 bases: TGCGCCAGCAGCTGGGGCGACAGGGGGCCTAATGAAAAACTGTTTTTT. It translates to CASSWGDRGPNEKLFF.